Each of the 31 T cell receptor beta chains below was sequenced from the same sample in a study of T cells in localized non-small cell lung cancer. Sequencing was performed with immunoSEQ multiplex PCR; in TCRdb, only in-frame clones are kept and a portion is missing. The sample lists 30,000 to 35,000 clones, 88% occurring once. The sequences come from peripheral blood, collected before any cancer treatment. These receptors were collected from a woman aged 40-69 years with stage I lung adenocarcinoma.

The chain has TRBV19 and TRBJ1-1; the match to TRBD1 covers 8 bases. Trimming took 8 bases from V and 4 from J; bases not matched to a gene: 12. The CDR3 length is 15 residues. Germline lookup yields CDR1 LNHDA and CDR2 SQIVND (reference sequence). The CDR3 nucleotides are TGTGCCAGTTCCCGCTGGACCGACAGGGGCACTGAAGCTTTCTTT. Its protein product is CASSRWTDRGTEAFF.

The CDR3 nucleotides are TGTGCCAGTAGTCTCCGACAGGGGGCATTAAACGAGCAGTACTTC. It is translated as CASSLRQGALNEQYF. This chain links TRBV19 with TRBJ2-7, with 10 bases matching TRBD1. This CDR3 has 15 residues. Germline lookup yields CDR1 LNHDA and CDR2 SQIVND (reference sequence). V was pared by 5 bases and J by 5 bases, with 9 bases of the junction left unmatched.

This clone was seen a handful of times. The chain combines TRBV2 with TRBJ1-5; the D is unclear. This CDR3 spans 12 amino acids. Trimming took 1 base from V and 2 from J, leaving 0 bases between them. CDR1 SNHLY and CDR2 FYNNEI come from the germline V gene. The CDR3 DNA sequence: TGTGCCAGCAGTGAAGGCAATCAGCCCCAGCATTTT. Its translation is CASSEGNQPQHF.

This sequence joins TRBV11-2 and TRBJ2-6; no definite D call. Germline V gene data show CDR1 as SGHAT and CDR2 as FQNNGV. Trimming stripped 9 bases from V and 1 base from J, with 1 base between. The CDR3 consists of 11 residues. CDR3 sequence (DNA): TGTGCCAGTTCTGGGGCCAACGTCCTGACTTTC. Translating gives CASSGANVLTF.

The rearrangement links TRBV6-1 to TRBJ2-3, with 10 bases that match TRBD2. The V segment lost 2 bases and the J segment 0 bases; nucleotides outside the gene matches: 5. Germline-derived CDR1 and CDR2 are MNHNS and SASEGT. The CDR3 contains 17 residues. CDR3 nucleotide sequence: TGTGCCAGCAGTGAACGACTAGCGGGTTCTAGCACAGATACGCAGTATTTT. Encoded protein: CASSERLAGSSTDTQYF.

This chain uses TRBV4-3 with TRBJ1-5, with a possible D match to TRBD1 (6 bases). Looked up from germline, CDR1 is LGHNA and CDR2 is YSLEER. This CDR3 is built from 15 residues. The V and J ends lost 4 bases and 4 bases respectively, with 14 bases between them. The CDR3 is CASSPEGTLNQPQHF. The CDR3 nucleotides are TGCGCCAGCAGCCCGGAAGGGACACTAAATCAGCCCCAGCATTTT.

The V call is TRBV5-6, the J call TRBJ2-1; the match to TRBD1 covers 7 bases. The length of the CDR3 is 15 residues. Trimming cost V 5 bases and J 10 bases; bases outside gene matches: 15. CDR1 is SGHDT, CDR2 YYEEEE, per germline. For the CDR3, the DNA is TGTGCCAGCAGGGGTCAAGGGGGCTTGGGGTTGGAGCAGTTCTTC. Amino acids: CASRGQGGLGLEQFF.

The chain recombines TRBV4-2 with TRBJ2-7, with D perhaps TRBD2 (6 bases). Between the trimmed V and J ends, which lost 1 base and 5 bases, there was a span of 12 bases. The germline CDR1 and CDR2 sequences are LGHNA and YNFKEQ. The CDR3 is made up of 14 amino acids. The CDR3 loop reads CASSQAGGEHEQYF. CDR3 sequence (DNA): TGTGCCAGCAGCCAAGCAGGCGGGGAACACGAGCAGTACTTC.

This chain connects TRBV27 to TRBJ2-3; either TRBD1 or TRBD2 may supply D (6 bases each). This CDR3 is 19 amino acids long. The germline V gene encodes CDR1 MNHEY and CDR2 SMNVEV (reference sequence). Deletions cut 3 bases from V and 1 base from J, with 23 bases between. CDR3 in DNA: TGTGCCAGCAGTTTGGGGGGCAGGTTCTACGTTAGCGGCACAGATACGCAGTATTTT. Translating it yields CASSLGGRFYVSGTDTQYF.

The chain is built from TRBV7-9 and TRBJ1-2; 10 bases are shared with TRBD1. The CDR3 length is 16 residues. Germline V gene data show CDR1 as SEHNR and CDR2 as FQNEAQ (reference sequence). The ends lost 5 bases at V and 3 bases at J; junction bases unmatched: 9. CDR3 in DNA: TGTGCCAGCAGCCCGACTGACAGGGGGCTTGACTATGGCTACACCTTC. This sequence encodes CASSPTDRGLDYGYTF.

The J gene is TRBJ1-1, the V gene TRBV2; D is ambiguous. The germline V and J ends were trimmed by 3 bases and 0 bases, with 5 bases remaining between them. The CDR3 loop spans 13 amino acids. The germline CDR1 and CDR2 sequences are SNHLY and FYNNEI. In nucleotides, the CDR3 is TGTGCCAGCAGTGATCAGATGAACACTGAAGCTTTCTTT. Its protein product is CASSDQMNTEAFF.

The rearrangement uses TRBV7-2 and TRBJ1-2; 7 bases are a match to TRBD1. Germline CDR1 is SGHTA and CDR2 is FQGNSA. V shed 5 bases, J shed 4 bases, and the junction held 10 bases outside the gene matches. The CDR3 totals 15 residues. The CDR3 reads CASSLMPGQPYGYTF. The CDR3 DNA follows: TGTGCCAGCAGCCTTATGCCGGGACAGCCCTATGGCTACACCTTC.

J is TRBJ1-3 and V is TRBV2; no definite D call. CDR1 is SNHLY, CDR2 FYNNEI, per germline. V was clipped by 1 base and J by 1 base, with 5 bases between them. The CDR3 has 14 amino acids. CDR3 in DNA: TGTGCCAGCAGTGAAGGCCAGTCTGGAAACACCATATATTTT. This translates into CASSEGQSGNTIYF.

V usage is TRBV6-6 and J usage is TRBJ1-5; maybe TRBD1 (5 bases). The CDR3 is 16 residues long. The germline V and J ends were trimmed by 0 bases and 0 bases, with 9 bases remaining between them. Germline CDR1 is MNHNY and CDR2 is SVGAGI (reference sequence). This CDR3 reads CASSYSRENSNQPQHF. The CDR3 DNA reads TGTGCCAGCAGTTACTCCAGGGAAAATAGCAATCAGCCCCAGCATTTT.

Written as DNA, the CDR3 is TGTGCCAGTCAACTAGCGGGGCCCGGGGATACGCAGTATTTT. Translation: CASQLAGPGDTQYF. This chain uses TRBV2 with TRBJ2-3, with 10 bases aligning to TRBD2. CDR1 is SNHLY, CDR2 FYNNEI, per germline. After removal of 9 bases from V and 6 bases from J, the junction contained 9 bases not matched to a gene. This CDR3 comprises 14 residues.

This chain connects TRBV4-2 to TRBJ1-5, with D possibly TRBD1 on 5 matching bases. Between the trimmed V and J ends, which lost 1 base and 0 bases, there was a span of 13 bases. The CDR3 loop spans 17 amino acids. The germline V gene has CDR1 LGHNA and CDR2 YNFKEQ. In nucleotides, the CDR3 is TGTGCCAGCAGCCAAGCCCCGACAGTGGATAGCAATCAGCCCCAGCATTTT. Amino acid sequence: CASSQAPTVDSNQPQHF.

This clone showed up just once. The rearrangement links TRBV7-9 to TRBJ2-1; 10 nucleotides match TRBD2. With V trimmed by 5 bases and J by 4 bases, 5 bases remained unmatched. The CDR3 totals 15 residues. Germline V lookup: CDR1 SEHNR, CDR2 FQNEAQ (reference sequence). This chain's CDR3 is CASSPGLADYNEQFF. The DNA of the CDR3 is TGTGCCAGCAGCCCAGGACTAGCGGATTACAATGAGCAGTTCTTC.

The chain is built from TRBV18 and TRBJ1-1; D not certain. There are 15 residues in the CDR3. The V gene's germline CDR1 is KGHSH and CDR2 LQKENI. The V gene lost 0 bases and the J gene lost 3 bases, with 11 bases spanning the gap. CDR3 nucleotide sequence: TGTGCCAGCTCACCACCGTGGGCACGGGACACTGAAGCTTTCTTT. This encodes CASSPPWARDTEAFF. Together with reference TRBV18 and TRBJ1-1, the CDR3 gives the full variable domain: NAGVMQNPRHLVRRRGQEARLRCSPMKGHSHVYWYRQLPEEGLKFMVYLQKENIIDESGMPKERFSAEFPKEGPSILRIQQVVRGDSAAYFCASSPPWARDTEAFFGQGTRLTVV.

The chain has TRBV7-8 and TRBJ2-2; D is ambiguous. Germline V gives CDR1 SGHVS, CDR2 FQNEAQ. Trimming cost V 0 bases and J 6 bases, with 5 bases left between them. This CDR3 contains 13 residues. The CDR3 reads CASSLAGSGELFF. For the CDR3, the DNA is TGTGCCAGCAGCTTAGCTGGGTCCGGGGAGCTGTTTTTT.

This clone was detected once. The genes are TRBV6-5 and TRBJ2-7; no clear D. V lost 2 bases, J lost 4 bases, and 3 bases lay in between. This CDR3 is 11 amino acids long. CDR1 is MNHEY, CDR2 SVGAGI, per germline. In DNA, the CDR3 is TGTGCCAGCAGTTACAGGTACGAGCAGTACTTC. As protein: CASSYRYEQYF.

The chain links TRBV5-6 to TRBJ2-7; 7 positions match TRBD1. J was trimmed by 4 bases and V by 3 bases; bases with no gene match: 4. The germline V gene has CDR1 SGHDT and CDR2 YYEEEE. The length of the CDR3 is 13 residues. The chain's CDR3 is CASSSRDSYEQYF. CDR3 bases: TGTGCCAGCAGCTCCCGGGACAGTTACGAGCAGTACTTC.

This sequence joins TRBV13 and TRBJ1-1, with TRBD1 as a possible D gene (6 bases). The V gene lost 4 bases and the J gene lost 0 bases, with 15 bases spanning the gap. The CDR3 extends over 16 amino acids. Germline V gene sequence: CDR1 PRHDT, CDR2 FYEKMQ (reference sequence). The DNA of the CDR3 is TGTGCCAGCAGCTCCAAACCGGGACACTTGAACACTGAAGCTTTCTTT. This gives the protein CASSSKPGHLNTEAFF. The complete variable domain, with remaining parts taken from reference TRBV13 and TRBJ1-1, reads AAGVIQSPRHLIKEKRETATLKCYPIPRHDTVYWYQQGPGQDPQFLISFYEKMQSDKGSIPDRFSAQQFSDYHSELNMSSLELGDSALYFCASSSKPGHLNTEAFFGQGTRLTVV.

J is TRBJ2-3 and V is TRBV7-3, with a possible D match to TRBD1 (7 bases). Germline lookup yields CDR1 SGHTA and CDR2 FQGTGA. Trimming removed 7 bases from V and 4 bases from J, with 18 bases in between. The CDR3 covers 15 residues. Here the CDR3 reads CASTPQGGLADTQYF. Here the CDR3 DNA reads TGTGCCAGCACCCCCCAGGGGGGCCTAGCAGATACGCAGTATTTT.

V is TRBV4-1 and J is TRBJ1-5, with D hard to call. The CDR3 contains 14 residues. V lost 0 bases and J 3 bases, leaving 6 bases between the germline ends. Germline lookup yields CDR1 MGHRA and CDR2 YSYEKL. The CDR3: CASSQELTNQPQHF. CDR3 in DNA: TGCGCCAGCAGCCAAGAATTGACCAATCAGCCCCAGCATTTT.

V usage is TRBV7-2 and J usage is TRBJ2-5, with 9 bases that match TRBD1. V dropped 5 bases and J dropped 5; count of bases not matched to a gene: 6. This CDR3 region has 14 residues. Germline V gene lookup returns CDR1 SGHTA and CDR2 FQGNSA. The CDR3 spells CASSVQGAGETQYF. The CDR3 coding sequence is TGTGCCAGCAGCGTACAGGGGGCGGGGGAGACCCAGTACTTC.

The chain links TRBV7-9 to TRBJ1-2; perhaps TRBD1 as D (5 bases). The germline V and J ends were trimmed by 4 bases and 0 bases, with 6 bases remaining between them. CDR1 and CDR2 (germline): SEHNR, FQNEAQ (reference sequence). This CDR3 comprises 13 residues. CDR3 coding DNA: TGTGCCAGCAGCTCAGGGCCTAACTATGGCTACACCTTC. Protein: CASSSGPNYGYTF. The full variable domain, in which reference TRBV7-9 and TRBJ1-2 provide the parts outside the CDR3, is DTGVSQNPRHKITKRGQNVTFRCDPISEHNRLYWYRQTLGQGPEFLTYFQNEAQLEKSRLLSDRFSAERPKGSFSTLEIQRTEQGDSAMYLCASSSGPNYGYTFGSGTRLTVV.

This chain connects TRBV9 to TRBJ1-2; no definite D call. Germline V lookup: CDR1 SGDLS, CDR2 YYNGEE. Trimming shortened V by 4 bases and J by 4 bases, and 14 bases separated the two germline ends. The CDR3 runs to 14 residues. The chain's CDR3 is CASSTSGKGYGYTF. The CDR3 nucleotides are TGTGCCAGCAGCACATCGGGGAAGGGCTATGGCTACACCTTC.

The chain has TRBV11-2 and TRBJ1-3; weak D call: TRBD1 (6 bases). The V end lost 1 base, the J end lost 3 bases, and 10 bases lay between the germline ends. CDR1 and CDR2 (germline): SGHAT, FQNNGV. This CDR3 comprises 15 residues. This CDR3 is CASSLVQGFGNTIYF. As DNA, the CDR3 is TGTGCCAGCAGCTTAGTACAGGGTTTTGGAAACACCATATATTTT.

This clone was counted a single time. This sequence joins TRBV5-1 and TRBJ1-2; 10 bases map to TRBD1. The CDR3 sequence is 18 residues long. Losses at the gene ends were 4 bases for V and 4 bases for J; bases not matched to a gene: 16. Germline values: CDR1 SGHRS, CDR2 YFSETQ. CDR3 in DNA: TGCGCCAGCAGCCTCCTTACCGCGGGGACAGGGGTTGGCTATGGCTACACCTTC. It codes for CASSLLTAGTGVGYGYTF. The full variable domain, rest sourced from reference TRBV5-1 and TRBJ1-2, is KAGVTQTPRYLIKTRGQQVTLSCSPISGHRSVSWYQQTPGQGLQFLFEYFSETQRNKGNFPGRFSGRQFSNSRSEMNVSTLELGDSALYLCASSLLTAGTGVGYGYTFGSGTRLTVV.

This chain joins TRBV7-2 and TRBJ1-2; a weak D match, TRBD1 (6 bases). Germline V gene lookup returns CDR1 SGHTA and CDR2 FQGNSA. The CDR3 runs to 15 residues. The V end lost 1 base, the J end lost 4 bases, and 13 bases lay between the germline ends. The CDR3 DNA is TGTGCCAGCAGCTTAGACGACAGGCCCATCTATGGCTACACCTTC. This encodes CASSLDDRPIYGYTF.

CDR3 in DNA: TGTGCCAGCTCACCAGCCAGGGGGCATTGGGCAGATACGCAGTATTTT. Encoded protein: CASSPARGHWADTQYF. The V call is TRBV18, the J call TRBJ2-3, with 8 nucleotides matching TRBD1. This CDR3 spans 16 amino acids. Per germline, CDR1 KGHSH and CDR2 LQKENI. After removal of 2 bases from V and 4 bases from J, the junction contained 8 bases not matched to a gene.